This passage covers 32 T cell receptor beta chains from one sample sequenced in a study of OX40 agonist ivuxolimab in advanced cancers. Clones were sequenced by immunoSEQ multiplex PCR, and TCRdb holds only the in-frame ones, with some missing. The sample includes roughly 40,000 clones, 82% of them seen just once. The starting material was CD4+ or CD8+ T cells sorted from blood, obtained in a trial of the OX40 agonist ivuxolimab. Every receptor here comes from an adult with an advanced solid tumor such as melanoma, head and neck, liver or kidney cancer.

This sequence joins TRBV5-4 and TRBJ2-7; 9 bases are a match to TRBD1. The germline V gene has CDR1 SGHNT and CDR2 YYREEE (reference sequence). CDR3 length: 13 residues. V lost 4 bases and J lost 6; bases outside the gene matches: 5. The CDR3 loop is CASSPGQGGEQYF. CDR3 coding DNA: TGTGCCAGCAGCCCGGGACAGGGCGGCGAGCAGTACTTC. Together with reference TRBV5-4 and TRBJ2-7, the CDR3 gives the full variable domain: ETGVTQSPTHLIKTRGQQVTLRCSSQSGHNTVSWYQQALGQGPQFIFQYYREEENGRGNFPPRFSGLQFPNYSSELNVNALELDDSALYLCASSPGQGGEQYFGPGTRLTVT.

This clone is a singleton in its sample. The V and J genes are TRBV27 and TRBJ1-2; D is perhaps TRBD1 (5 bases). Trimming took off 2 bases at V and 4 bases at J, with 11 bases between the two ends. Germline loops: CDR1 MNHEY, CDR2 SMNVEV (reference sequence). The CDR3 extends over 14 amino acids. This CDR3 is CASSLTDGGYGYTF. The DNA for the CDR3 is TGTGCCAGCAGTTTAACAGACGGGGGCTATGGCTACACCTTC.

The chain uses TRBV19 and TRBJ2-1; a weak D match, TRBD2 (6 bases). This CDR3 has 14 residues. With 4 bases removed from V and 5 bases from J, the gap between germline ends came to 12 bases. Germline-derived CDR1 and CDR2 are LNHDA and SQIVND (reference sequence). The DNA for the CDR3 is TGTGCCAGTAGTACAAGGGACTTTCACAATGAGCAGTTCTTC. Amino acid sequence: CASSTRDFHNEQFF.

This chain joins TRBV20-1 and TRBJ2-5; D remains unclear. This CDR3 contains 10 residues. Trimming took 5 bases from V and 5 from J, leaving 6 bases between them. The V gene's germline CDR1 is DFQATT and CDR2 SNEGSKA (reference sequence). This CDR3 is CSARWETQYF. The CDR3 DNA reads TGCAGTGCTCGATGGGAGACCCAGTACTTC.

The genes are TRBV18 and TRBJ2-4; 9 nucleotides line up with TRBD1. V shed 5 bases and J 7 bases; nucleotides not matched to a gene: 6. This CDR3 has 14 residues. Germline V gene data show CDR1 as KGHSH and CDR2 as LQKENI. CDR3 sequence (DNA): TGTGCCAGCTCAACCCGACAGGGGGAGAACATTCAGTACTTC. Its translation: CASSTRQGENIQYF.

V usage is TRBV9 and J usage is TRBJ2-1; D might be TRBD1 (5 bases). This CDR3 region has 16 residues. V was clipped by 4 bases and J by 2 bases, with 16 bases between them. The germline gives CDR1 SGDLS, CDR2 YYNGEE. The CDR3 here is CASSFRQSQTYNEQFF. CDR3 DNA: TGTGCCAGCAGCTTTAGACAGAGCCAGACCTACAATGAGCAGTTCTTC.

The chain couples TRBV2 to TRBJ1-2; 9 bases are a match to TRBD1. The germline CDR1 and CDR2 sequences are SNHLY and FYNNEI. CDR3 length: 18 amino acids. V lost 6 bases to trimming and J lost 7 bases; unmatched junction nucleotides: 21. The CDR3 region is CASRALSGTGPPVGGYTF. For the CDR3, the DNA is TGTGCCAGCAGGGCGCTGTCCGGGACAGGGCCTCCAGTTGGTGGCTACACCTTC.

This clone was recorded a few times. V usage is TRBV30 and J usage is TRBJ1-3; no clear D. The germline CDR1 and CDR2 sequences are GTSNPN and SVGIG (reference sequence). Trimming took 0 bases from V and 2 from J, leaving 5 bases between them. This CDR3 comprises 13 residues. CDR3 bases: TGTGCCTGGAGTGTAGTCGCTGGAAACACCATATATTTT. It encodes CAWSVVAGNTIYF. Supplemented by reference TRBV30 and TRBJ1-3, the full variable domain reads SQTIHQWPATLVQPVGSPLSLECTVEGTSNPNLYWYRQAAGRGLQLLFYSVGIGQISSEVPQNLSASRPQDRQFILSSKKLLLSDSGFYLCAWSVVAGNTIYFGEGSWLTVV.

The rearrangement joins TRBV7-8 to TRBJ2-1, with 11 bases identical to TRBD2. Germline loops: CDR1 SGHVS, CDR2 FQNEAQ. The CDR3 has 12 amino acids. J was trimmed by 14 bases and V by 1 base; bases with no gene match: 1. The CDR3 loop is CASSLDSGREFF. CDR3 in DNA: TGTGCCAGCAGCTTAGATAGCGGGAGGGAGTTCTTC. The entire variable domain, with the rest obtained from reference TRBV7-8 and TRBJ2-1, is as follows: GAGVSQSPRYKVAKRGQDVALRCDPISGHVSLFWYQQALGQGPEFLTYFQNEAQLDKSGLPSDRFFAERPEGSVSTLKIQRTQQEDSAVYLCASSLDSGREFFGPGTRLTVL.

CDR3 loop: CASRDGQGAGSPLHF. The CDR3 nucleotides read TGTGCCAGCAGGGATGGACAAGGTGCCGGGTCACCCCTCCACTTT. V gene TRBV6-1 combines with J gene TRBJ1-6; possibly TRBD1 for D (5 bases). With 6 bases removed from V and 10 bases from J, the gap between germline ends came to 19 bases. Looked up from germline, CDR1 is MNHNS and CDR2 is SASEGT. The CDR3 has 15 residues.

In DNA, the CDR3 is TGTGCCAGCAGCCGCCACGGGGGGCGGGGGAATGGCTACACCTTC. Protein: CASSRHGGRGNGYTF. The chain employs TRBV7-8 and TRBJ1-2; a weak D match, TRBD1 (6 bases). Trimming removed 5 bases from V and 6 bases from J, with 19 bases in between. In germline, CDR1 is SGHVS, CDR2 FQNEAQ. This CDR3 spans 15 amino acids.

To note about this clone: Given the absence of the conserved phenylalanine or tryptophan at the CDR3 end, a read error is likely. This chain connects TRBV28 to TRBJ1-2; D is uncertain. Germline CDR1 reads MDHEN; CDR2 reads SYDVKM. Trimming removed 4 bases at V and 2 bases at J, with 8 bases between. The CDR3 spans 13 residues. For the CDR3, the DNA is TGTGCCAGCAGTTCCCTGGGGAACTATGGCTACACCTTA. It encodes CASSSLGNYGYTL.

This sequence joins TRBV5-1 and TRBJ2-7, with TRBD2 as a possible D gene (7 bases). V lost 2 bases, J lost 4 bases, and 10 bases lay in between. Germline V lookup: CDR1 SGHRS, CDR2 YFSETQ. This CDR3 comprises 13 residues. The CDR3 reads CASSFRGAYEQYF. The CDR3 nucleotides are TGCGCCAGCAGCTTTCGGGGGGCTTACGAGCAGTACTTC.

This sequence joins TRBV7-9 and TRBJ2-7; TRBD2 agrees at 9 bases. The germline V gene has CDR1 SEHNR and CDR2 FQNEAQ (reference sequence). The CDR3 covers 18 residues. The V gene end was trimmed by 1 base and the J gene end by 6 bases; junction bases not matched to a gene: 16. Here the CDR3 DNA reads TGTGCCAGCAGCTTAGAGGCGGGACTAGCTTCTACGGGGGGCGAGCAGTACTTC. Translating gives CASSLEAGLASTGGEQYF.

This rearrangement joins TRBV2 to TRBJ2-7; TRBD2 matches at 10 bases. V dropped 3 bases and J dropped 1; count of bases not matched to a gene: 3. The CDR3 extends over 15 amino acids. Germline V lookup: CDR1 SNHLY, CDR2 FYNNEI. The CDR3, as DNA: TGTGCCAGCAGTGATGATAGCGGGAGGTCCTACGAGCAGTACTTC. Translation gives CASSDDSGRSYEQYF.

The chain has TRBV19 and TRBJ1-4; D is perhaps TRBD1 (5 bases). Trimming took off 11 bases at V and 2 bases at J, with 12 bases between the two ends. The CDR3 covers 13 residues. Looked up from germline, CDR1 is LNHDA and CDR2 is SQIVND (reference sequence). CDR3: CACRDGTNEKLFF. CDR3 DNA sequence: TGTGCCTGCCGGGACGGCACTAATGAAAAACTGTTTTTT.

The chain links TRBV29-1 to TRBJ2-3; 11 bases map to TRBD1. The CDR3 is 12 amino acids. The germline gives CDR1 SQVTM, CDR2 ANQGSEA. V dropped 6 bases and J dropped 6; count of bases not matched to a gene: 2. CDR3 bases: TGCAGCGTAGGGACAGGGGGGGATACGCAGTATTTT. Amino acids: CSVGTGGDTQYF.

The V and J genes are TRBV7-8 and TRBJ2-3; D perhaps matches TRBD1 (6 bases). The CDR3 loop spans 15 amino acids. Germline values: CDR1 SGHVS, CDR2 FQNEAQ. V shed 1 base and J shed 2 bases, with 10 bases lying between them. The CDR3 DNA reads as TGTGCCAGCAGCTTAGGAGGGGGTCCCACAGATACGCAGTATTTT. Translating it yields CASSLGGGPTDTQYF.

This clone occurred a few times. The chain joins TRBV27 to TRBJ1-1, with 7 bases lining up with TRBD1. The V segment lost 2 bases and the J segment 4 bases; nucleotides outside the gene matches: 4. CDR1 is MNHEY, CDR2 SMNVEV, per germline (reference sequence). The CDR3 is 14 residues long. CDR3 coding DNA: TGTGCCAGCAGTTTACAACGGGACAGCACTGAAGCTTTCTTT. Its protein product is CASSLQRDSTEAFF.

This chain links TRBV6-1 with TRBJ2-3, with D perhaps given as TRBD1 or TRBD2 (5 bases each). This CDR3 has 13 residues. Germline lookup yields CDR1 MNHNS and CDR2 SASEGT. V dropped 8 bases and J dropped 4 bases, with 13 bases sitting between them. The CDR3 DNA reads as TGTGCCAGCTCTGCGTTGGGGGCAGATACGCAGTATTTT. Residues: CASSALGADTQYF.

The CDR3 DNA sequence: TGTGCCAGCAGCTGGGACTTGGGGGATGAGCAGTTCTTC. Its protein is CASSWDLGDEQFF. The V gene is TRBV7-8, the J gene TRBJ2-1, with D perhaps TRBD2 (6 bases). Trimming left V 4 bases short and J 8 bases short, with 12 bases between. Germline V CDR1 and CDR2: SGHVS, FQNEAQ. The CDR3 length is 13 residues.

This sequence joins TRBV9 and TRBJ2-7; D is undetermined. This CDR3 has 15 residues. The germline CDR1 and CDR2 sequences are SGDLS and YYNGEE. V shed 3 bases and J shed 4 bases, with 17 bases lying between them. CDR3 sequence: CASSASLGLGYEQYF. The CDR3 DNA is TGTGCCAGCAGCGCGTCGTTGGGCCTCGGTTACGAGCAGTACTTC.

The V gene is TRBV10-3, the J gene TRBJ1-6; TRBD1 agrees at 7 bases. Germline V gives CDR1 ENHRY, CDR2 SYGVKD. The CDR3 extends over 13 amino acids. V dropped 2 bases and J dropped 12; count of bases not matched to a gene: 4. The CDR3 sequence is CAISEDREVPLHF. The CDR3 coding sequence is TGTGCCATCAGTGAGGACAGGGAGGTACCCCTCCACTTT.

This clone is a singleton in its sample. CDR3 sequence reads: CASSLEGRYEQYF. Here the CDR3 DNA reads TGTGCCAGCAGCTTGGAGGGACGATACGAGCAGTACTTC. The chain has TRBV5-5 and TRBJ2-7; D is possibly TRBD1 or TRBD2 (5 bases each). This CDR3 is built from 13 residues. V shed 0 bases and J shed 4 bases, with 8 bases lying between them. Germline loops: CDR1 SGHKS, CDR2 YYEKEE (reference sequence).

This clone was seen more than once but under ten times. The V and J genes are TRBV5-4 and TRBJ2-1, with D perhaps matching TRBD1 (8 bases). Between the trimmed V and J ends, which lost 7 bases and 8 bases, there was a span of 16 bases. In germline, CDR1 is SGHNT, CDR2 YYREEE (reference sequence). The length of the CDR3 is 13 residues. DNA for the CDR3: TGTGCCAGCGGTTTCACAGGGGGGGATGAGCAGTTCTTC. Translating it yields CASGFTGGDEQFF.

The V gene is TRBV25-1, the J gene TRBJ2-6, with D possibly TRBD1 on 5 matching bases. Germline loops: CDR1 MGHDK, CDR2 SYGVNS. The CDR3 runs 18 residues. V was trimmed by 4 bases and J by 5 bases, leaving 21 bases between them. CDR3 residues: CASSGRQTGQSRANVLTF. DNA of the CDR3: TGTGCCAGCAGTGGGAGACAAACTGGACAAAGTCGGGCCAACGTCCTGACTTTC.

This clone was seen once. The rearrangement links TRBV4-1 to TRBJ2-3, with D unresolved. Per germline, CDR1 MGHRA and CDR2 YSYEKL. This CDR3 is built from 16 residues. The germline V and J ends were trimmed by 0 bases and 0 bases, with 10 bases remaining between them. CDR3 sequence (DNA): TGCGCCAGCAGCCAAGATCAGGCCTCTAGCACAGATACGCAGTATTTT. It translates to CASSQDQASSTDTQYF.

The chain is built from TRBV28 and TRBJ1-1; D remains ambiguous. V gave up 3 bases and J gave up 5 bases, with 10 bases separating them. CDR1 is MDHEN and CDR2 is SYDVKM in the germline V gene. CDR3 size: 13 residues. The CDR3 loop reads CASSFSAGTEAFF. CDR3 DNA sequence: TGTGCCAGCAGTTTCTCGGCGGGAACTGAAGCTTTCTTT.

This clone was observed once. The chain links TRBV19 to TRBJ1-5; D unclear. The CDR3 sequence is 15 residues long. V gave up 5 bases and J gave up 0 bases, with 11 bases separating them. Germline V lookup: CDR1 LNHDA, CDR2 SQIVND (reference sequence). CDR3 loop: CASSSSGNSNQPQHF. As DNA, the CDR3 is TGTGCCAGTAGTTCTAGCGGGAATAGCAATCAGCCCCAGCATTTT.

V is TRBV5-6 and J is TRBJ2-3; D is unclear. The CDR3 has 13 amino acids. CDR1 and CDR2 (germline): SGHDT, YYEEEE. The ends were cut back, 5 bases at V and 3 bases at J, with 10 bases in the middle. The CDR3 DNA sequence: TGTGCCAGCAGGGGTCAAGGGACAGATACGCAGTATTTT. It specifies CASRGQGTDTQYF.

The V gene is TRBV9, the J gene TRBJ1-2; no clear D. This CDR3 has 15 amino acids. V shed 0 bases and J shed 7 bases, with 16 bases lying between them. Germline assignment: CDR1 SGDLS and CDR2 YYNGEE. CDR3 sequence: CASSVALLDKGGYTF. The DNA for the CDR3 is TGTGCCAGCAGCGTAGCTCTACTAGACAAGGGTGGCTACACCTTC.

In its sample, this clone was seen a few times. The chain employs TRBV18 and TRBJ1-1; no clear D gene. Deletions cut 6 bases from V and 4 bases from J, with 12 bases between. Germline-derived CDR1 and CDR2 are KGHSH and LQKENI. The CDR3 covers 13 residues. CDR3 nucleotides: TGTGCCAGCTCCCAACAGAGTAGCACTGAAGCTTTCTTT. It is translated as CASSQQSSTEAFF.